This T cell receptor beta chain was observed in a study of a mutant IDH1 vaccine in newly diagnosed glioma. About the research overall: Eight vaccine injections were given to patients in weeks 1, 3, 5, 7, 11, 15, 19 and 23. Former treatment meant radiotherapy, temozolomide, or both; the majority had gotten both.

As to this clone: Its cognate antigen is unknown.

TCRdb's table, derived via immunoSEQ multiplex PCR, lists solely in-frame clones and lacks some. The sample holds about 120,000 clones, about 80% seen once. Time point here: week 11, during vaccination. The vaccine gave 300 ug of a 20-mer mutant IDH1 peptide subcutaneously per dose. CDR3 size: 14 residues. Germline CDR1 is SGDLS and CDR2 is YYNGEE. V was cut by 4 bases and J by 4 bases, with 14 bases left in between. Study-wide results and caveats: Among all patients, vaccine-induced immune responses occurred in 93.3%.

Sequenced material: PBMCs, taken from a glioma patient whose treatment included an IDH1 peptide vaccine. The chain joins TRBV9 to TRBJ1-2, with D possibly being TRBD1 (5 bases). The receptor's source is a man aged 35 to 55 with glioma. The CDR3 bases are TGTGCCAGCAGCTCCAACCAGGGAGGCTATGGCTACACCTTC. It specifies CASSSNQGGYGYTF.